This entry lists 21 T cell receptor beta chains sequenced from one sample in a study of beta chain features in type 1 diabetes. Expressed TCRB transcripts were sequenced, since all the RNA that had been isolated was reverse transcribed. TCRdb's table, derived via immunoSEQ multiplex PCR, lists solely in-frame clones and lacks some. The sample records 600,000 to 650,000 clones, around 16% being singletons. Sequencing was done on a sample of naive CD4+ T cells from blood. These receptors came from a man between 18 and 35 years old in good health.

To note about this clone: Other DNA sequences in the sample encode the same CDR3. V and J are TRBV7-9 and TRBJ2-1; the D is unclear. V lost 1 base and J 4 bases, leaving 5 bases between the germline ends. The CDR3 contains 13 residues. CDR1 SEHNR and CDR2 FQNEAQ come from the germline V gene (reference sequence). DNA for the CDR3: TGTGCCAGCAGCTTAGGACAATACAATGAGCAGTTCTTC. Its protein product is CASSLGQYNEQFF.

The genes are TRBV5-6 and TRBJ2-5; D possibly corresponds to TRBD1 (5 bases). The last part of the DNA fits TRBJ2-7 better; the J call may be wrong. The CDR3 runs to 14 residues. Germline CDR1 is SGHDT and CDR2 is YYEEEE. The CDR3 DNA sequence: TGTGCCAGCAGCCTCAAGACAGTAACCTACGAGCAGTACTTC. Translating it yields CASSLKTVTYEQYF.

There are a few counts of this clone. This rearrangement joins TRBV4-1 to TRBJ1-5, with no clear D. CDR1 and CDR2 from the germline V gene are MGHRA and YSYEKL. Trimming shortened V by 4 bases and J by 1 base, and 14 bases separated the two germline ends. The CDR3 sequence is 16 residues long. The CDR3 reads CASSPLVRRSNQPQHF. The CDR3 DNA sequence: TGCGCCAGCAGCCCTTTGGTAAGGAGAAGCAATCAGCCCCAGCATTTT.

The table lists this clone with a few counts. This chain connects TRBV19 to TRBJ2-5; 8 positions agree with TRBD2. The CDR3 sequence is 15 residues long. V shed 3 bases and J 5 bases; nucleotides not matched to a gene: 8. Germline lookup yields CDR1 LNHDA and CDR2 SQIVND (reference sequence). CDR3 coding DNA: TGTGCCAGTAGTATCCCCTCCAGCGGGAGCGAGACCCAGTACTTC. Amino acids: CASSIPSSGSETQYF. Full variable domain (remainder filled in from reference TRBV19 and TRBJ2-5): DGGITQSPKYLFRKEGQNVTLSCEQNLNHDAMYWYRQDPGQGLRLIYYSQIVNDFQKGDIAEGYSVSREKKESFPLTVTSAQKNPTAFYLCASSIPSSGSETQYFGPGTRLLVL.

The chain links TRBV29-1 to TRBJ1-2; 10 nucleotides match TRBD1. CDR1 is SQVTM and CDR2 is ANQGSEA in the germline V gene. This CDR3 is built from 15 residues. J gave up 8 bases and V 6 bases, and 15 bases lay outside the gene matches. CDR3 DNA: TGCAGCGTCGAGACCGGGACAGGGGCTGGTGGAGGCTACACCTTC. This sequence encodes CSVETGTGAGGGYTF.

This clone was detected a few times. This chain connects TRBV9 to TRBJ2-2; D unclear. Germline assignment: CDR1 SGDLS and CDR2 YYNGEE. V shed 4 bases and J shed 2 bases, with 9 bases lying between them. This CDR3 region has 14 residues. Here the CDR3 reads CASSPQINTGELFF. Written as DNA, the CDR3 is TGTGCCAGCAGCCCTCAGATTAACACCGGGGAGCTGTTTTTT.

CDR3 region: CASSPVGMGTGELFF. CDR3 nucleotide sequence: TGTGCCAGCAGCCCCGTTGGGATGGGCACCGGGGAGCTGTTTTTT. The chain links TRBV9 to TRBJ2-2; no reliable D call. Germline V gene sequence: CDR1 SGDLS, CDR2 YYNGEE. This CDR3 is 15 amino acids long. Between the trimmed V and J ends, which lost 4 bases and 4 bases, there was a span of 14 bases.

The table lists this clone with a few counts. The V and J genes are TRBV15 and TRBJ1-4; 11 nucleotides match TRBD1. Germline values: CDR1 LNHNV, CDR2 YYDKDF (reference sequence). The length of the CDR3 is 16 residues. Trimming took 2 bases from V and 7 from J; bases not matched to a gene: 6. In nucleotides, the CDR3 is TGTGCCACCAGCAGACCAGGGACAGGGGGAGGTGAAAAACTGTTTTTT. It translates to CATSRPGTGGGEKLFF.

The table lists this clone with a few counts. The genes are TRBV5-8 and TRBJ1-2, with no clear D. V was cut by 2 bases and J by 13 bases, with 18 bases left in between. The CDR3 spans 13 residues. Per the germline V gene, CDR1 is SGHTS and CDR2 is YDEGEE. CDR3 sequence (DNA): TGTGCCAGCAGCTTAGTAGGCAGCCCCATTGGCACCTTC. Translated: CASSLVGSPIGTF. The whole variable domain, remainder taken from reference TRBV5-8 and TRBJ1-2, is EAGVTQSPTHLIKTRGQQATLRCSPISGHTSVYWYQQALGLGLQFLLWYDEGEERNRGNFPPRFSGRQFPNYSSELNVNALELEDSALYLCASSLVGSPIGTFGSGTRLTVV.

The V gene is TRBV5-1, the J gene TRBJ2-3; TRBD1 matches at 7 bases. Germline V CDR1 and CDR2: SGHRS, YFSETQ. This CDR3 has 14 residues. Germline trimming cut 4 bases from V and 4 bases from J; bases unmatched to any gene: 6. The CDR3 bases are TGCGCCAGCAGCCCCGACAGGGTTGCAGATACGCAGTATTTT. It encodes CASSPDRVADTQYF.

V and J are TRBV25-1 and TRBJ2-1; D may match TRBD1 or TRBD2 (7 bases each). CDR1 and CDR2 (germline): MGHDK, SYGVNS. Trimming pared 7 bases from V and 5 bases from J, leaving 27 bases between. This CDR3 spans 18 amino acids. CDR3 sequence: CASNRDRSLRGGNNEQFF. The CDR3 nucleotides read TGTGCCAGCAACCGGGACAGAAGCCTTAGGGGGGGGAACAATGAGCAGTTCTTC.

This clone showed up just a few times. The chain employs TRBV9 and TRBJ2-7, with 7 bases that match TRBD1. The CDR3 is 16 residues long. The V segment lost 0 bases and the J segment 2 bases; nucleotides outside the gene matches: 8. Per the germline V gene, CDR1 is SGDLS and CDR2 is YYNGEE. CDR3 bases: TGTGCCAGCAGCGTAGATTCGACAGGGCGGACCTACGAGCAGTACTTC. Translated, it gives CASSVDSTGRTYEQYF. The complete variable domain, with remaining parts taken from reference TRBV9 and TRBJ2-7, reads DSGVTQTPKHLITATGQRVTLRCSPRSGDLSVYWYQQSLDQGLQFLIQYYNGEERAKGNILERFSAQQFPDLHSELNLSSLELGDSALYFCASSVDSTGRTYEQYFGPGTRLTVT.

The chain recombines TRBV6-4 with TRBJ2-4; D may be TRBD1 or TRBD2 (6 bases each). CDR3 size: 16 residues. Germline CDR1 and CDR2: MRHNA and SNTAGT. Trimming cost V 4 bases and J 3 bases, with 16 bases left between them. The CDR3 sequence: CASSGKGGLGKNIQYF. The DNA for the CDR3 is TGTGCCAGCAGTGGAAAGGGGGGATTGGGCAAAAACATTCAGTACTTC.

This clone has more than one count but fewer than ten. This chain's CDR3 is CASSTTGAAVGELFF. CDR3 sequence (DNA): TGTGCCAGCAGCACGACAGGGGCGGCAGTCGGGGAGCTGTTTTTT. The J gene is TRBJ2-2, the V gene TRBV5-4, with TRBD1 matching over 8 bases. J gave up 7 bases and V 4 bases, and 9 bases lay outside the gene matches. In germline, CDR1 is SGHNT, CDR2 YYREEE (reference sequence). CDR3 size: 15 residues.

The chain joins TRBV19 to TRBJ2-1; 9 bases fit TRBD1. CDR1 and CDR2 from the germline V gene are LNHDA and SQIVND (reference sequence). The length of the CDR3 is 14 residues. V was clipped by 5 bases and J by 4 bases; unmatched bases: 3. The CDR3 spells CASSEQGAYNEQFF. In DNA form, the CDR3 reads TGTGCCAGTAGTGAACAGGGGGCATACAATGAGCAGTTCTTC.

V usage is TRBV30 and J usage is TRBJ1-2; D is ambiguous. Germline assignment: CDR1 GTSNPN and CDR2 SVGIG (reference sequence). The CDR3 is made up of 11 amino acids. The V gene lost 2 bases and the J gene lost 10 bases, with 11 bases spanning the gap. As DNA, the CDR3 is TGTGCCTGGAGTCCCGGACGTCTCTACACCTTC. Translated: CAWSPGRLYTF.

In this sample, this clone turned up a few times. The genes are TRBV4-1 and TRBJ2-5, with no clear D. Trimming cost V 0 bases and J 9 bases, with 11 bases left between them. This CDR3 is built from 13 residues. The germline CDR1 and CDR2 sequences are MGHRA and YSYEKL. CDR3 nucleotides: TGCGCCAGCAGCCAAGATTTCCCTAGGCCCCAGTACTTC. Encoded protein: CASSQDFPRPQYF.

The genes are TRBV15 and TRBJ1-1; no clear D. V was cut by 2 bases and J by 2 bases, with 9 bases left in between. The CDR3 runs to 14 residues. The germline V gene has CDR1 LNHNV and CDR2 YYDKDF (reference sequence). Here the CDR3 DNA reads TGTGCCACCAGCAGAACCCAGGTAAACACTGAAGCTTTCTTT. Protein product: CATSRTQVNTEAFF. Drawing the rest from reference TRBV15 and TRBJ1-1, the complete variable domain is DAMVIQNPRYQVTQFGKPVTLSCSQTLNHNVMYWYQQKSSQAPKLLFHYYDKDFNNEADTPDNFQSRRPNTSFCFLDIRSPGLGDTAMYLCATSRTQVNTEAFFGQGTRLTVV.

This chain connects TRBV5-1 to TRBJ2-1; TRBD2 agrees at 9 bases. The CDR3 length is 16 residues. With 3 bases clipped from V and 2 bases from J, the junction kept 6 bases outside the gene matches. CDR1 SGHRS and CDR2 YFSETQ come from the germline V gene. CDR3 in DNA: TGCGCCAGCAGCTGGGGCCTAGCGGGGACCTACAATGAGCAGTTCTTC. Its translation: CASSWGLAGTYNEQFF.

The genes are TRBV14 and TRBJ1-1; unclear D gene. This CDR3 has 13 residues. Per germline, CDR1 SGHDN and CDR2 FVKESK. Trimming left V 2 bases short and J 5 bases short, with 9 bases between. CDR3 bases: TGTGCCAGCAGCCAAACTTTAAGGACTGAAGCTTTCTTT. Protein: CASSQTLRTEAFF.

V is TRBV7-2 and J is TRBJ2-3; TRBD2 agrees at 9 bases. Looked up from germline, CDR1 is SGHTA and CDR2 is FQGNSA. The CDR3 consists of 17 residues. V was pared by 0 bases and J by 2 bases, with 6 bases of the junction left unmatched. Here the CDR3 DNA reads TGTGCCAGCAGCTTAGCCCCCCTAGCGGGGTCCACAGATACGCAGTATTTT. This translates into CASSLAPLAGSTDTQYF.